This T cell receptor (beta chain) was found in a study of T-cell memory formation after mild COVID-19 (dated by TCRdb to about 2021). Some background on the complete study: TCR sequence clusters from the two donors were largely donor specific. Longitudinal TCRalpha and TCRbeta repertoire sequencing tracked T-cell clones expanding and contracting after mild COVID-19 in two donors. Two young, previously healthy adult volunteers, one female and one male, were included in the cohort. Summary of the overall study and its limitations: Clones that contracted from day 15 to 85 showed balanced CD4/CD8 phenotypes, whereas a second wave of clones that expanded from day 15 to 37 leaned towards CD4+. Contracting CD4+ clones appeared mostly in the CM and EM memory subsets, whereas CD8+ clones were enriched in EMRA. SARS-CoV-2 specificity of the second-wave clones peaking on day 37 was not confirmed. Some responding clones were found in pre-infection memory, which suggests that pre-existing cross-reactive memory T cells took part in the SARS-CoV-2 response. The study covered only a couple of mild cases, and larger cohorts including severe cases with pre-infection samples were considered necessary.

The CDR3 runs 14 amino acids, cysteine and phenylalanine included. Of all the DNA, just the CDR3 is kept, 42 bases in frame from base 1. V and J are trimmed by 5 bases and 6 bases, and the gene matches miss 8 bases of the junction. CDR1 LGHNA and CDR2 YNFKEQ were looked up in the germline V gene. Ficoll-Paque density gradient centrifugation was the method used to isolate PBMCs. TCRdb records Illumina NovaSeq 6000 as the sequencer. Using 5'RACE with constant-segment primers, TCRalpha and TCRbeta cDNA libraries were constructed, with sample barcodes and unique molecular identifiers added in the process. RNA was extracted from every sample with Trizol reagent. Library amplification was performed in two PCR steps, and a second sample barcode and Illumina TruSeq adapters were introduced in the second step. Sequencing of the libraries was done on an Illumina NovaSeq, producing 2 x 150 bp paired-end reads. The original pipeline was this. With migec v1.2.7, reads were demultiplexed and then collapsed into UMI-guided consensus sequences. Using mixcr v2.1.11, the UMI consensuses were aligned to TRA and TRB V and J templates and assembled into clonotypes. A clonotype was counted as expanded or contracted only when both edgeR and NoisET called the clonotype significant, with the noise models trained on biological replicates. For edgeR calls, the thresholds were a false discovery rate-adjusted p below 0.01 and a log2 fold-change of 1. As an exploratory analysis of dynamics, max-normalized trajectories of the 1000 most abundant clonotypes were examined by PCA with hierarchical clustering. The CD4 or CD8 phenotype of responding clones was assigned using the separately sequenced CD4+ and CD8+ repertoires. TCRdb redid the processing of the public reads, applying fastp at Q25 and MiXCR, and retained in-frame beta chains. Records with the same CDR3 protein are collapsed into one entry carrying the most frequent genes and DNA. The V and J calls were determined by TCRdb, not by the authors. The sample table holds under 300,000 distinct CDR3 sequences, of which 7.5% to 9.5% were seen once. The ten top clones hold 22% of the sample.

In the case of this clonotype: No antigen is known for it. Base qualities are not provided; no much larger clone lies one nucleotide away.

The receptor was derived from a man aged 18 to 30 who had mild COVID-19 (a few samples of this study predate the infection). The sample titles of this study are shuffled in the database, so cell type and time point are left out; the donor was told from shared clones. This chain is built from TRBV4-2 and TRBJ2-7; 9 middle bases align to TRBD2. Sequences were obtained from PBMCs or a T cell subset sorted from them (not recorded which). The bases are TGTGCCAGCAGCTCGAGCGGGGGGCCGAGCGAGCAGTACTTC. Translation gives CASSSSGGPSEQYF.